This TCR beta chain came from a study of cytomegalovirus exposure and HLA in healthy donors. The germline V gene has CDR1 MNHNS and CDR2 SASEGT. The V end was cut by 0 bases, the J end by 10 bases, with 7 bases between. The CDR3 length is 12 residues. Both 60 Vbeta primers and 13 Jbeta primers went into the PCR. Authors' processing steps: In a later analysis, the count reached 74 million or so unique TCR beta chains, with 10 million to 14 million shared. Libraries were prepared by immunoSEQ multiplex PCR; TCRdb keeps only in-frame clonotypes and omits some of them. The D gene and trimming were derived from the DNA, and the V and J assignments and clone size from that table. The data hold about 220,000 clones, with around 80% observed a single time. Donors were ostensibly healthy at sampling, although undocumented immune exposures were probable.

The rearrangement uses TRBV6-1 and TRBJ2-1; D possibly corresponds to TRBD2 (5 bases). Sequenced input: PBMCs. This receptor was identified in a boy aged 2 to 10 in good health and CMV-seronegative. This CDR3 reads CASSEAWEEQFF. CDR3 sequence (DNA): TGTGCCAGCAGTGAAGCCTGGGAGGAGCAGTTCTTC.